This record covers a single T cell receptor (beta chain). Its antigen target is currently unknown. No clone much larger than this one lies a single base away; base qualities are absent. The sample comes from a study of T cell responses to AZD1222 COVID-19 vaccine listed by TCRdb under 2021. For the wider study: AZD1222 recipients given second doses at about 4 weeks or at about 12 weeks were pooled, since spike-specific TCR depth and breadth were not found to differ between the two schedules. TCR sequencing was performed for roughly 250 trial participants, of whom approximately 200 were given two doses of AZD1222 and around 26 were given two doses of MenACWY control vaccine. Trial participants were enrolled by age into 18-55, 56-69 and 70-plus year subgroups, with approximately 160, 26 and 62 TCR-sequenced participants respectively.

The CDR3 runs 13 residues from the cysteine to the phenylalanine. The entry retains the CDR3 DNA only, 39 bases that are in frame from base 1. Cut back by 1 base and 8 bases, the V and J ends lie 14 bases apart. In the germline V gene (reference sequence), CDR1 corresponds to GTSNPN and CDR2 to SVGIG. The CDR3 regions of human TCRbeta chains were analyzed by immunosequencing. As for how the authors treated the data: Repertoire TCRs were matched against a reference library of SARS-CoV-2-specific TCRs generated with the MIRA antigen-specificity platform. Breadth meant the fraction of unique TCRs that were SARS-CoV-2-associated, whereas depth meant the fraction of total T cells that were SARS-CoV-2-associated. Using the MIRA data, each spike-specific TCR was mapped to the spike region that the TCR reacts to and placed in a CD4 or CD8 class. Log10-transformed breadth and depth values were compared by one-way ANOVA with Sidak's multiple comparisons tests. Here the immuneACCESS table is served through TCRdb, limited to in-frame sequences with V and J called. Missing clones are a known gap in these copies; in checked studies unresolved V genes cover under half, and the rest lacks a known reason. That table gives V, J and clone size, and the DNA gave D and trimming. This sample gives about 100,000 clones in total; roughly 83% of them show up just once. The ten largest clones take up approximately 15% of the sample.

Points the paper makes about the study in general: After two AZD1222 doses, spike-specific TCR breadth and depth were significantly higher than at day 0 and than in MenACWY recipients. Because no day 14 peak-response samples were available, the repertoires could be characterized only after the peak T cell response. In the small 56-69-year group, the increase in depth fell short of significance, most likely because of low power. Nearly half of unique spike-specific TCRs reportedly recognized epitopes outside regions mutated in the B.1.351 and B.1.1.7 variants. Only a handful of AZD1222 recipients were SARS-CoV-2 seropositive at baseline, limiting conclusions about previously exposed vaccinees. The whole spike protein was spanned by vaccine-associated CD4 TCRs, and dominant responses were seen in regions 160-218 and 743-854. Participants were mostly white British, with more females than males. The authors suggested clonal diversity may have been underestimated.

The sample's time point, from its label and the paper: baseline before first vaccination. The vaccinee samples were drawn from two UK trials, COV001 and COV002, one of which was a single-blind randomized controlled phase 2/3 trial testing AZD1222 (ChAdOx1 nCoV-19) in healthy adults. For TCRbeta chain sequencing, PBMC samples from trial participants were taken at day 0 and at day 28 after the second dose. The TCR comes from an adult in good health. Sequences were derived from peripheral blood, sampled on day 0 of AZD1222 vaccination. Recombination connected TRBV30 to TRBJ1-2, with a weak D call of TRBD1 (5 bases match). CDR3 reads: CAWSAHNGAGYTF. The DNA sequence reads TGTGCCTGGAGTGCGCATAATGGGGCCGGCTACACCTTC.